This is a list of T cell receptor beta chains from one sample in a study of T cells in Graves' hyperthyroidism and ophthalmopathy. MiXCR, run by TCRdb on the multiplex PCR reads, gives a single entry per CDR3 protein. Of roughly 570,000 distinct CDR3 sequences in the sample, 40% to 55% were seen once. Source material: peripheral blood or thyroid tissue (not recorded which). The receptors were gathered from an adult woman with Graves' disease, either hyperthyroidism or ophthalmopathy (not recorded which). CDR3s include the opening cysteine and the closing phenylalanine or tryptophan. A D gene is named only where the DNA matches it firmly. Clone size, where shown, is once, few, many, or a class for clones that have expanded.

cdr3_nt | cdr3_aa | d_call | j_call | v_call | clone_size
TGTGCCTGGAGAGCCGGGGGGGAGGCTGAAGCTTTCTTT | CAWRAGGEAEAFF | NA | TRBJ1-1 | TRBV30 | many
TGCGCCAGCAGTGAATCCGACCGGGAGACCCAGTACTTC | CASSESDRETQYF | NA | TRBJ2-5 | TRBV10-2 | many
TGTGCCAGCAGTTACTCTCCGCAGGGCGGCTACGAGCAGTACTTC | CASSYSPQGGYEQYF | NA | TRBJ2-7 | TRBV6-5 | many
TGTGCCAGCAGTCGGGGGGCTGAGCCTCCAGAGACCCAGTACTTC | CASSRGAEPPETQYF | NA | TRBJ2-5 | TRBV6-1 | many
TGTGCCAGCAGTAAGACTAGCGGGGACGAGCAGTACTTC | CASSKTSGDEQYF | TRBD2 | TRBJ2-7 | TRBV9 | NA
TGTGCCAGCAGCAGCTTAGGGACAGAATACGAGCAGTACTTC | CASSSLGTEYEQYF | TRBD1 | TRBJ2-7 | TRBV7-6 | NA
TGCGCCAGCAGCTTGGATATGTATTGGGGTGAAAAACTGTTTTTT | CASSLDMYWGEKLFF | NA | TRBJ1-4 | TRBV5-1 | many
TGTGCCATCAGTGATGGCTACTCCTACGAGCAGTACTTC | CAISDGYSYEQYF | NA | TRBJ2-7 | TRBV10-3 | NA
TGCAGCGTTGCTAGCGGGAGGCAAGAGACCCAGTACTTC | CSVASGRQETQYF | TRBD2 | TRBJ2-5 | TRBV29-1 | NA
TGTGCCAGCAGCCAAGATTCCGGGACAGGGGTATATCAGCCCCAGCATTTT | CASSQDSGTGVYQPQHF | TRBD1 | TRBJ1-5 | TRBV3-1 | few
TGTGCCAGCAGATCGACAATAAACTATGGCTACACCTTC | CASRSTINYGYTF | NA | TRBJ1-2 | TRBV2 | many
TGTGCCAGCAGTTCCCCCCGGGACAGGGCGTCACCCCTCCACTTT | CASSSPRDRASPLHF | TRBD1 | TRBJ1-6 | TRBV25-1 | NA
TGTGCCAGCAGTTTATTCTCTGAGCAGCCCCAGCATTTT | CASSLFSEQPQHF | NA | TRBJ1-5 | TRBV12-3/TRBV12-4 | NA
TGTGCCAGCAGTTTAGAGGGCGTTATCGGTACTGAAGCTTTCTTT | CASSLEGVIGTEAFF | NA | TRBJ1-1 | TRBV5-5 | NA
TGTGCCATCAGTCCAGGGACAGTCAATCAGCCCCAGCATTTT | CAISPGTVNQPQHF | TRBD1 | TRBJ1-5 | TRBV10-3 | NA
TGTGCCAGCAGTGAATTAGGTAACACCATATATTTT | CASSELGNTIYF | NA | TRBJ1-3 | TRBV25-1 | many
TGCAGCGTGAACTTAGGGGGGATTAGGGTTGAAGCTTTCTTT | CSVNLGGIRVEAFF | NA | TRBJ1-1 | TRBV29-1 | NA
TGTGCCAGTATTAGCCTGCGGGGAGTCACCGGGGAGCTGTTTTTT | CASISLRGVTGELFF | NA | TRBJ2-2 | TRBV19 | many
TGTGCCAGCTCGGGGGGCGATACTACGAACACCGGGGAGCTGTTTTTT | CASSGGDTTNTGELFF | NA | TRBJ2-2 | TRBV6-5 | NA
TGCAGTGCTACCCCACCGTTGGGGGGAAGCGGCTACACCTTC | CSATPPLGGSGYTF | NA | TRBJ1-2 | TRBV20-1 | few
TGCAGCGCCATCCCAGGGGGGGTTATGAACACTGAAGCTTTCTTT | CSAIPGGVMNTEAFF | TRBD1 | TRBJ1-1 | TRBV29-1 | once
TGTGCCAGCAGCTTTCCTGGGTCTGAAATGAACACTGAAGCTTTCTTT | CASSFPGSEMNTEAFF | NA | TRBJ1-1 | TRBV7-9 | NA
TGTGCCAGTAGTATCTACGGGGGATACGAGCAGTACTTC | CASSIYGGYEQYF | NA | TRBJ2-7 | TRBV19 | many
TGTGCCAGCAGCTCCCCGCCGTCGGGAACCAACTATGGCTACACCTTC | CASSSPPSGTNYGYTF | NA | TRBJ1-2 | TRBV7-9 | NA
TGTGCCAGCAGCCAGCCGGGACAGGCATTCTACGAGCAGTACTTC | CASSQPGQAFYEQYF | TRBD1 | TRBJ2-7 | TRBV14 | many
TGTGCCAGCAGCTTAATGGCGGGAGGGAACACTGAAGCTTTCTTT | CASSLMAGGNTEAFF | NA | TRBJ1-1 | TRBV7-3 | few
TGCAGCGTGGCTTTTGGGACACCCGGCACTGAAGCTTTCTTT | CSVAFGTPGTEAFF | NA | TRBJ1-1 | TRBV29-1 | few
TGTGCCATCAGTGAGTCCGGTGCAGGGCCGGGTTCACCCCTCCACTTT | CAISESGAGPGSPLHF | NA | TRBJ1-6 | TRBV10-3 | many
TGTGCCACCAGTGGGACTAGCGGGAACACAGGTGAGCAGTTCTTC | CATSGTSGNTGEQFF | TRBD2 | TRBJ2-1 | TRBV24-1 | NA
TGTGCCAGCAGCCGACTTCGAGATACGCAGTATTTT | CASSRLRDTQYF | NA | TRBJ2-3 | TRBV12-3/TRBV12-4 | NA
TGCAGCGTTGGCCCTGGACGGGGGAATTCACCCCTCCACTTT | CSVGPGRGNSPLHF | NA | TRBJ1-6 | TRBV29-1 | NA
TGCAGTGCTAGAGAAGGGTCAGGGCCGTCTGAGTACTTC | CSAREGSGPSEYF | NA | TRBJ2-7 | TRBV20-1 | NA
TGCGCCAGCAGCCAGGTTCGGGAGGTTGAAAAACTGTTTTTT | CASSQVREVEKLFF | NA | TRBJ1-4 | TRBV4-1 | many
TGTGCCAGCAGCCACCAACATGACACCGGGGAGCTGTTTTTT | CASSHQHDTGELFF | NA | TRBJ2-2 | TRBV7-9 | many
TGTGCCAGCAGCTTAGATTCGGCCACGAACACTGAAGCTTTCTTT | CASSLDSATNTEAFF | NA | TRBJ1-1 | TRBV11-2 | NA
TGCGCCAGCAGGAGACAGGGGGCAGAGACCCAGCATTTT | CASRRQGAETQHF | TRBD1 | TRBJ1-5 | TRBV10-2 | NA
TGCGCCAGCAGCCAAGATCCGATTATTGCTTTTGGGGGCAACACCGGGGAGCTGTTTTTT | CASSQDPIIAFGGNTGELFF | NA | TRBJ2-2 | TRBV7-9 | once
TGTGCCAGTAGTCCCCAGGGGTGGGACACTGAAGCTTTCTTT | CASSPQGWDTEAFF | NA | TRBJ1-1 | TRBV19 | many
TGTGCCAGCAGTTCACCAGGGTATTATGGTTCACCCCTCCACTTT | CASSSPGYYGSPLHF | NA | TRBJ1-6 | TRBV28 | few
TGTGCCAGCAGCTTAGCGCGCGGGAGGGAGACCCAGTACTTC | CASSLARGRETQYF | TRBD2 | TRBJ2-5 | TRBV7-2 | many
TGCAGCGTTGAAGTTCTGGTGGGAAAACTGTTTTTT | CSVEVLVGKLFF | NA | TRBJ1-4 | TRBV29-1 | NA
TGCGCCAGCAGTGAGGGGAGCGGGTCGTACAATGAGCAGTTCTTC | CASSEGSGSYNEQFF | NA | TRBJ2-1 | TRBV10-1 | NA
TGCAGCGTCGGACTAGCGGGGGCGGAGCTGTTTTTT | CSVGLAGAELFF | TRBD2 | TRBJ2-2 | TRBV29-1 | few
TGTGCCACCCCCCTAGCGGGAAACACAGATACGCAGTATTTT | CATPLAGNTDTQYF | TRBD2 | TRBJ2-3 | TRBV2 | many
TGTGCCAGCAGCCCTAATTGGGGGGTAAACACTGAAGCTTTCTTT | CASSPNWGVNTEAFF | NA | TRBJ1-1 | TRBV7-2 | NA
TGTGCCGCTGGCAGGGCGAACGGAGGGCCCCAGCATTTT | CAAGRANGGPQHF | NA | TRBJ1-5 | TRBV28 | many
TGTGCCAGTAGTATAGCTGCAGAGTTCTACGAGCAGTACTTC | CASSIAAEFYEQYF | NA | TRBJ2-7 | TRBV19 | many
TGTGCCAGCTCACCCGGGACTAGCGGGACCTCCTACGAGCAGTACTTC | CASSPGTSGTSYEQYF | TRBD2 | TRBJ2-7 | TRBV7-9 | few
TGTGCCAGCAGTCCCCTCCCTCCTGGGGAGCTGTTTTTT | CASSPLPPGELFF | NA | TRBJ2-2 | TRBV27 | few